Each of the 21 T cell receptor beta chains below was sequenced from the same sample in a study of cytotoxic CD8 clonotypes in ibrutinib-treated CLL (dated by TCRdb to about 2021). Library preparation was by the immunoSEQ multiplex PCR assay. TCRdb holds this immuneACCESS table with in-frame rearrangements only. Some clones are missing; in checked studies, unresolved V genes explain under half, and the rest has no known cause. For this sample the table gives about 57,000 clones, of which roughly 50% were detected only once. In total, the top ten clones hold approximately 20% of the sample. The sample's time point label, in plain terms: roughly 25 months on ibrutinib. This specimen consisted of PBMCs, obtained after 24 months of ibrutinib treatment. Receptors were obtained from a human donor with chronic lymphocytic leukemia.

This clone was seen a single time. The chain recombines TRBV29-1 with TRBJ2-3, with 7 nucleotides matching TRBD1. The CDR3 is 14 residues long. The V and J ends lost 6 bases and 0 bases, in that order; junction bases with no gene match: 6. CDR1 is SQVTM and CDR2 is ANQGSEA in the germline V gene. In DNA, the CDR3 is TGCAGCGTCCAGAGCAGGGGGAGCACAGATACGCAGTATTTT. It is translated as CSVQSRGSTDTQYF.

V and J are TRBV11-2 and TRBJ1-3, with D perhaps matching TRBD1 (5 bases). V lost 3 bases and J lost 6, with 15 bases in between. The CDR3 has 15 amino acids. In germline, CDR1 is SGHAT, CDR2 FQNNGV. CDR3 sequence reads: CASSFLGGTLNTIYF. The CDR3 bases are TGTGCCAGCAGCTTCCTGGGAGGGACCTTAAACACCATATATTTT.

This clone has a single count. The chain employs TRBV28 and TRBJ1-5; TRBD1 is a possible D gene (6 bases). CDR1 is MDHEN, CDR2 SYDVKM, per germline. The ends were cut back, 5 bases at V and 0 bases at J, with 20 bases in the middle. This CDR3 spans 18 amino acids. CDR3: CASSTIPGTSDSNQPQHF. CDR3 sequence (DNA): TGTGCCAGCAGTACGATTCCCGGGACATCCGATAGCAATCAGCCCCAGCATTTT.

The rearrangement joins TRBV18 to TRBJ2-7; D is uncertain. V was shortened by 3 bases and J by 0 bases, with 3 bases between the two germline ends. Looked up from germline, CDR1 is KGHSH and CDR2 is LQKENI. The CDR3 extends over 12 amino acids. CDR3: CASSPSSYEQYF. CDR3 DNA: TGTGCCAGCTCACCGAGCTCCTACGAGCAGTACTTC.

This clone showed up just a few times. Written as DNA, the CDR3 is TGTGCCAGCAGCTCTAGGGGGAGACCCTACAATGAGCAGTTCTTC. Residues: CASSSRGRPYNEQFF. V is TRBV6-5 and J is TRBJ2-1; the D gene is possibly TRBD1 (6 bases). The V gene lost 6 bases and the J gene lost 2 bases, with 14 bases spanning the gap. The CDR3 is made up of 15 amino acids. Germline CDR1 is MNHEY and CDR2 is SVGAGI.

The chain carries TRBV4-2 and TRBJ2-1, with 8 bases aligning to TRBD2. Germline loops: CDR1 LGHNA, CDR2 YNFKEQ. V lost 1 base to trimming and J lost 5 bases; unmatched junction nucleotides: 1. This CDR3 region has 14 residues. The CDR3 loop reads CASSQGLANNEQFF. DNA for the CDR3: TGTGCCAGCAGCCAAGGACTAGCGAACAATGAGCAGTTCTTC.

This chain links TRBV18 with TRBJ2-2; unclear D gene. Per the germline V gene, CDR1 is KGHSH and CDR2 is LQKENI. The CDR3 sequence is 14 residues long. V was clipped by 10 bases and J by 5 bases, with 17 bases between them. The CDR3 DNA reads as TGTGCCACCCGCACGTGGGTTACGACCGGGGAGCTGTTTTTT. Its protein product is CATRTWVTTGELFF.

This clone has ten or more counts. CDR3: CASSLAWEWGETQYF. The DNA of the CDR3 is TGTGCCAGTAGTCTCGCGTGGGAGTGGGGGGAGACCCAGTACTTC. The chain couples TRBV19 to TRBJ2-5; either TRBD1 or TRBD2 may supply D (5 bases each). The ends were cut back, 5 bases at V and 5 bases at J, with 18 bases in the middle. The CDR3 is 15 residues long. Germline loops: CDR1 LNHDA, CDR2 SQIVND (reference sequence).

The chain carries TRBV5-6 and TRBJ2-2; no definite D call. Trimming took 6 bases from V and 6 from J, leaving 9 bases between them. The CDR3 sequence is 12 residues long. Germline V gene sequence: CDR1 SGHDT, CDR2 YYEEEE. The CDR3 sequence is CASKGGSGELFF. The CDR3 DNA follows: TGTGCCAGCAAAGGCGGTTCCGGGGAGCTGTTTTTT.

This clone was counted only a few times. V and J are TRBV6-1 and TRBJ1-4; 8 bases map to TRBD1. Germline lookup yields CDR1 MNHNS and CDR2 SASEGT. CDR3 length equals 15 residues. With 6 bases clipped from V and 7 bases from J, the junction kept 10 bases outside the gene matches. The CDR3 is CASSLADRAFEKLFF. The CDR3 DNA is TGTGCCAGCAGCTTAGCGGACAGGGCTTTTGAAAAACTGTTTTTT.

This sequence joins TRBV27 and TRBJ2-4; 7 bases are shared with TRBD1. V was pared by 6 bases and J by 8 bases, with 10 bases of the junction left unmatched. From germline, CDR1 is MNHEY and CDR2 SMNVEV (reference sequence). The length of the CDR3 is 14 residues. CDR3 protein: CASSLQGRKDIQYF. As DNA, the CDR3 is TGTGCCAGCAGCCTACAGGGGCGAAAGGACATTCAGTACTTC.

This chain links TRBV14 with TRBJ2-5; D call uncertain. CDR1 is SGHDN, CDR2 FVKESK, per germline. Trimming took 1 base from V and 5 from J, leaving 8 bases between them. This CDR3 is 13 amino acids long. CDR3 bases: TGTGCCAGCAGCCAAGTATTTCCGGAGACCCAGTACTTC. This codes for CASSQVFPETQYF.

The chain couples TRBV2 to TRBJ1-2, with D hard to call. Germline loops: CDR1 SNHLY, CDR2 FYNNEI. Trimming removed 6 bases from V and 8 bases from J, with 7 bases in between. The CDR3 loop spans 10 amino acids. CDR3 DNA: TGTGCCAGCAGGGCGTTCGGCTACACCTTC. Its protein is CASRAFGYTF.

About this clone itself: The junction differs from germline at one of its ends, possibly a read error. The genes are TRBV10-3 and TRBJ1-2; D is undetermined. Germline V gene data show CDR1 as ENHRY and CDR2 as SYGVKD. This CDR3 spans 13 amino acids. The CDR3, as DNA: TGTGCCATCAGTGAGTCGCAAATCGGCCGCCTCCGCTTC. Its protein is CAISESQIGRLRF.

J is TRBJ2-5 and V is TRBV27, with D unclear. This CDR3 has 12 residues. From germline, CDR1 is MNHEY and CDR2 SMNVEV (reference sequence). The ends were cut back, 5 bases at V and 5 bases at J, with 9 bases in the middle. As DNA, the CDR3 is TGTGCCAGCAGTGGTCTGGGGGAGACCCAGTACTTC. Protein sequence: CASSGLGETQYF.

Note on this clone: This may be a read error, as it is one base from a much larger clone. CDR3 residues: CASSLVSGTDTQYF. The CDR3 DNA sequence: TGTGCCAGCAGTCTCGTCTCGGGCACAGATACGCAGTATTTT. The gene calls are TRBV28 and TRBJ2-3; D is ambiguous. Germline V CDR1 and CDR2: MDHEN, SYDVKM. The CDR3 extends over 14 amino acids. V was cut by 5 bases and J by 1 base, with 10 bases left in between.

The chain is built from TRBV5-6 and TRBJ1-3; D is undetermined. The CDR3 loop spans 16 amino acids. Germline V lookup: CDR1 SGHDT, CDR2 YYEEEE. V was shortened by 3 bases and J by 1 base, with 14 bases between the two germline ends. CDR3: CASSSTDTFSGNTIYF. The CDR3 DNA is TGTGCCAGCAGCTCAACCGACACCTTTTCTGGAAACACCATATATTTT. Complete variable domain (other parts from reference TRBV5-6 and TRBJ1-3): DAGVTQSPTHLIKTRGQQVTLRCSPKSGHDTVSWYQQALGQGPQFIFQYYEEEERQRGNFPDRFSGHQFPNYSSELNVNALLLGDSALYLCASSSTDTFSGNTIYFGEGSWLTVV.

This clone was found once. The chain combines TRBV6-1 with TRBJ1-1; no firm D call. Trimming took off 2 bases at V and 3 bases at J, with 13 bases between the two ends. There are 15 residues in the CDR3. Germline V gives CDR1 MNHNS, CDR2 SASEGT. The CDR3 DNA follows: TGTGCCAGCAGTGAAACAACAGCCGGGGACACTGAAGCTTTCTTT. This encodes CASSETTAGDTEAFF.

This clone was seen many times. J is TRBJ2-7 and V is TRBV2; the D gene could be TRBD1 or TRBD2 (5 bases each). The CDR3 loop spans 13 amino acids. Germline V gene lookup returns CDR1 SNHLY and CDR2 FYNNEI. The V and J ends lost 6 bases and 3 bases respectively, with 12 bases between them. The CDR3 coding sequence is TGTGCCAGCAGAGTGGGGGAAAACTACGAGCAGTACTTC. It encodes CASRVGENYEQYF.

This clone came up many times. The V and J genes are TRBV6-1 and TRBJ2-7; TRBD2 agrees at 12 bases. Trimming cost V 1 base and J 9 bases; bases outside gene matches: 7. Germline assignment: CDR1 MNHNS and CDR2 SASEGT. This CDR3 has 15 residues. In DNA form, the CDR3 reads TGTGCCAGCAGTGAAGGACTAGCGGGAGTGATGGGGCAGTACTTC. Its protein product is CASSEGLAGVMGQYF.

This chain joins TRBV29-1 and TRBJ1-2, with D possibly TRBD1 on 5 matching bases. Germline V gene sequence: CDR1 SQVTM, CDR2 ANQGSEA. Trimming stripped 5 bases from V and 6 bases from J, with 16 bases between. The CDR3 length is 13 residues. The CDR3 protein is CSVTNLGGNGYTF. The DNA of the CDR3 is TGCAGCGTTACTAACCTTGGGGGAAATGGCTACACCTTC.